This TCR beta chain was identified during a study of T-cell reconstitution after alpha-beta-depleted transplantation in children. Looked up from germline, CDR1 is DFQATT and CDR2 is SNEGSKA (reference sequence). This CDR3 comprises 15 residues. V lost 0 bases, J lost 0 bases, and 9 bases lay in between. Of note for this clonotype: Its matching antigen is unknown.

Findings of the study overall: Most T-cell counts and diversity one year after the transplant came from T cells that were newly produced. Several hundred expanded graft clones reportedly were the source of alpha-beta T cells about two months after transplant. There were some patients whose high TCRbeta diversity at day 60 came from surviving recipient T cells and thymic progenitors.

For TCRbeta, the library was prepared with unique molecular identifiers. Each CDR3 protein gets one entry after TCRdb re-called the PCR reads with MiXCR. The sample holds about 980,000 distinct CDR3 sequences, about 29% seen once. The V and J genes are TRBV20-1 and TRBJ1-5; TRBD1 is a possible D gene (5 bases). This receptor was identified in a boy younger than two who had a stem cell transplant for SCID, so the T cells may come from the graft donor. The input for sequencing was PBMCs, mostly from graft donor cells, taken 360 days after TCRalphabeta/CD19-depleted stem cell transplant. This CDR3 is CSARDRTSSNQPQHF. CDR3 DNA: TGCAGTGCTAGAGATCGGACATCTAGCAATCAGCCCCAGCATTTT.